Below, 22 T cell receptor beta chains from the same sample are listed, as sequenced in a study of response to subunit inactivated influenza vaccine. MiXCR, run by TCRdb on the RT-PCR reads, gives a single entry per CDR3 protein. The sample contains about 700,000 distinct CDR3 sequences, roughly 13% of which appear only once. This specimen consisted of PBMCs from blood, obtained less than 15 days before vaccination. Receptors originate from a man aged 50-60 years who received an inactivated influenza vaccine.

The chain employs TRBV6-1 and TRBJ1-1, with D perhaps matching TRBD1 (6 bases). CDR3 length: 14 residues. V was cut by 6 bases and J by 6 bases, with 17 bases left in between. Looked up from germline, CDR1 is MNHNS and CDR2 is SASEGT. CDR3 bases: TGTGCCAGCAGACAGGACAGCTTCCTGGCTGAAGCTTTCTTT. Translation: CASRQDSFLAEAFF.

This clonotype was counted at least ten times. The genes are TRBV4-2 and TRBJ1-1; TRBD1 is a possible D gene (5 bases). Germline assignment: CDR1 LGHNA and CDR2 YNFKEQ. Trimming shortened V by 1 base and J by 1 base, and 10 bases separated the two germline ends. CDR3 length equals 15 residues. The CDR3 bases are TGTGCCAGCAGCCAAGGGAGGACAAAGAACACTGAAGCTTTCTTT. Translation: CASSQGRTKNTEAFF.

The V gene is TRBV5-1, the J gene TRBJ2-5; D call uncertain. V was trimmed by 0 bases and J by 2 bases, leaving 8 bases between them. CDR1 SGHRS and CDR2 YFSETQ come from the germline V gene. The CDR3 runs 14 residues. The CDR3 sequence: CASSLGGEQETQYF. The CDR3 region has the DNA TGCGCCAGCAGCTTGGGTGGCGAACAAGAGACCCAGTACTTC.

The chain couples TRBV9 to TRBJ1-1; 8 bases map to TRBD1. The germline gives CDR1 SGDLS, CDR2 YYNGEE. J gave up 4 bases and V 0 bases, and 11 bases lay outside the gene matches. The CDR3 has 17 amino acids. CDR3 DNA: TGTGCCAGCAGCGTAGAGGCAGGGGGCTACGTTTTCACTGAAGCTTTCTTT. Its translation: CASSVEAGGYVFTEAFF. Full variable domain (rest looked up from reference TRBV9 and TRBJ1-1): DSGVTQTPKHLITATGQRVTLRCSPRSGDLSVYWYQQSLDQGLQFLIQYYNGEERAKGNILERFSAQQFPDLHSELNLSSLELGDSALYFCASSVEAGGYVFTEAFFGQGTRLTVV.

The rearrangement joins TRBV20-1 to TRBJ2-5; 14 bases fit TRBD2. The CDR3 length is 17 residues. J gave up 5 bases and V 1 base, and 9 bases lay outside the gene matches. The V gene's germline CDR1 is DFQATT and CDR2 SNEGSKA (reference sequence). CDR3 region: CSARGMGLAGEGETQYF. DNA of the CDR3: TGCAGTGCTAGAGGGATGGGACTAGCGGGAGAGGGTGAGACCCAGTACTTC.

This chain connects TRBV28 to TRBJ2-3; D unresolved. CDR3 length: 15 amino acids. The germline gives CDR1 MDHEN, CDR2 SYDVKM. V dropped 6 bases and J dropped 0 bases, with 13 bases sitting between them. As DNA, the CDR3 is TGTGCCAGCAGCGGGCTCGAATCTAGCACAGATACGCAGTATTTT. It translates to CASSGLESSTDTQYF.

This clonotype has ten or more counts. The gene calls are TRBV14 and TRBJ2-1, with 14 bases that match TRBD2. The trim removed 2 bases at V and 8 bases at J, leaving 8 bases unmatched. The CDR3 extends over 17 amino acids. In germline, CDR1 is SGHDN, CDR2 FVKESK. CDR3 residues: CASSQKIGLAGGHEQFF. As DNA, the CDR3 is TGTGCCAGCAGCCAAAAGATCGGACTAGCGGGAGGCCATGAGCAGTTCTTC.

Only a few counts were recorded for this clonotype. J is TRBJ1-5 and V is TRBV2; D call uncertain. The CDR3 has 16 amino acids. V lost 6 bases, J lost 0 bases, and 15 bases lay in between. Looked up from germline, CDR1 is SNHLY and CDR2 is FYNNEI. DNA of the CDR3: TGTGCCAGCAGCAAACAGATAACGAATAGCAATCAGCCCCAGCATTTT. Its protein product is CASSKQITNSNQPQHF. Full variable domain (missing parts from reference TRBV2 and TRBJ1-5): EPEVTQTPSHQVTQMGQEVILRCVPISNHLYFYWYRQILGQKVEFLVSFYNNEISEKSEIFDDQFSVERPDGSNFTLKIRSTKLEDSAMYFCASSKQITNSNQPQHFGDGTRLSIL.

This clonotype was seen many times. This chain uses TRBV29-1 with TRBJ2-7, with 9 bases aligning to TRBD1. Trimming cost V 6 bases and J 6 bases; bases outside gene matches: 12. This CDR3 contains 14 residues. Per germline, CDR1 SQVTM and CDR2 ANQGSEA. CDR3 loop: CSVEPGTGSGEQYF. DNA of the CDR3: TGCAGCGTGGAACCCGGGACAGGGTCGGGCGAGCAGTACTTC.

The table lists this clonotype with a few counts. CDR3 DNA sequence: TGTGCCAGCTCACCAGACAGATCTGACTATGGCTACACCTTC. Protein sequence: CASSPDRSDYGYTF. The chain links TRBV18 to TRBJ1-2; TRBD1 might be the D (5 bases). Germline CDR1 and CDR2: KGHSH and LQKENI. Trimming cost V 2 bases and J 3 bases, with 10 bases left between them. The CDR3 length is 14 residues. Supplemented by reference TRBV18 and TRBJ1-2, the full variable domain reads NAGVMQNPRHLVRRRGQEARLRCSPMKGHSHVYWYRQLPEEGLKFMVYLQKENIIDESGMPKERFSAEFPKEGPSILRIQQVVRGDSAAYFCASSPDRSDYGYTFGSGTRLTVV.

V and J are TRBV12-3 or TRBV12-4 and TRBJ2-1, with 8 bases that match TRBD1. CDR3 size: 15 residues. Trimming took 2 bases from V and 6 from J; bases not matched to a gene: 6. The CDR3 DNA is TGTGCCAGCAGTTTACAGGGGGCAACAGTCAATGAGCAGTTCTTC. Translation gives CASSLQGATVNEQFF.

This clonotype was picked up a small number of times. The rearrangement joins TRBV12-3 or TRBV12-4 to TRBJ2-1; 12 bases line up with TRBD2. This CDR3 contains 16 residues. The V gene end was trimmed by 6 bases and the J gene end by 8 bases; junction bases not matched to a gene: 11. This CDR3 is CASSSSGRVYSHEQFF. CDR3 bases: TGTGCCAGCAGCTCTAGCGGGAGGGTGTATTCCCATGAGCAGTTCTTC.

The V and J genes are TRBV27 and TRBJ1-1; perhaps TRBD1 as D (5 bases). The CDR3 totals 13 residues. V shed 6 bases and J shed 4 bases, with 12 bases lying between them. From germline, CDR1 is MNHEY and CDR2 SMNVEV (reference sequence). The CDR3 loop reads CASRDFGGTEAFF. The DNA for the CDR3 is TGTGCCAGCAGAGACTTCGGGGGCACTGAAGCTTTCTTT.

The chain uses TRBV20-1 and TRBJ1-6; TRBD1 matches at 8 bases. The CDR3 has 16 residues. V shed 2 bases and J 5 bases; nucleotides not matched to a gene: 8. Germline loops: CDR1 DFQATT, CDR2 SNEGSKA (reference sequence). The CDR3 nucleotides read TGCAGTGCTAGAACGGCCAGGGGGCTGGATAATTCACCCCTCCACTTT. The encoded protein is CSARTARGLDNSPLHF.

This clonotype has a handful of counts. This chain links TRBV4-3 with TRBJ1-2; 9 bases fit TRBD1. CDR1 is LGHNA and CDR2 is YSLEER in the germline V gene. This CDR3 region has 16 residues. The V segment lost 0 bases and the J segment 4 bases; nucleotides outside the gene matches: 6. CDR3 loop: CASSQDSTGGIYGYTF. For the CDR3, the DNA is TGCGCCAGCAGCCAAGATTCGACAGGGGGGATCTATGGCTACACCTTC.

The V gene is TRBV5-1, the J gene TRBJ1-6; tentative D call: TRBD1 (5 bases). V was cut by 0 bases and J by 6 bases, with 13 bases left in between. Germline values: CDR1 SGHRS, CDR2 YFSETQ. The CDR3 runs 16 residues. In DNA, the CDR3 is TGCGCCAGCAGCTTGGTTGGGCAGGGCGGTAATTCACCCCTCCACTTT. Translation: CASSLVGQGGNSPLHF.

CDR3 sequence: CSATPGQGARGYQETQYF. For the CDR3, the DNA is TGCAGTGCGACGCCGGGACAGGGGGCGCGAGGGTACCAAGAGACCCAGTACTTC. This rearrangement joins TRBV20-1 to TRBJ2-5; 12 nucleotides align to TRBD1. V was pared by 6 bases and J by 0 bases, with 14 bases of the junction left unmatched. This CDR3 spans 18 amino acids. Germline CDR1 reads DFQATT; CDR2 reads SNEGSKA (reference sequence).

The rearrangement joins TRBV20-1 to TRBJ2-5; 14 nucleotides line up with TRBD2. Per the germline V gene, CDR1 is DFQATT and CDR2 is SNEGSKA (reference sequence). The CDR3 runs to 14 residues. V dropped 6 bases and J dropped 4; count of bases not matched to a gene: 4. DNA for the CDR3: TGCAGTGCAACCGGGACTAGCGGGAGAGAGACCCAGTACTTC. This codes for CSATGTSGRETQYF.

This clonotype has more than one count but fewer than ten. DNA of the CDR3: TGTGCCAGCAGTTTGGGGCCGGGAGTCTACGAGCAGTACTTC. Amino acid sequence: CASSLGPGVYEQYF. The J gene is TRBJ2-7, the V gene TRBV12-3 or TRBV12-4, with D perhaps TRBD2 (6 bases). Trimming shortened V by 3 bases and J by 3 bases, and 12 bases separated the two germline ends. The CDR3 consists of 14 residues.

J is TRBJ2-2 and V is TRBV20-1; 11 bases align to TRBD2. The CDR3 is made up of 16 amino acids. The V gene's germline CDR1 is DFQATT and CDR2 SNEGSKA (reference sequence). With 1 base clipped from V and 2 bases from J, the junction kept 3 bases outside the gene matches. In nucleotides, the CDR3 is TGCAGTGCTAGAGTCCTAGCGGGGGGAAACACCGGGGAGCTGTTTTTT. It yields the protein CSARVLAGGNTGELFF.

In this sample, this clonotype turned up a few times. The CDR3 DNA is TGCGCCAGCAAATCTTCCGGACTCAGCACAGATACGCAGTATTTT. This translates into CASKSSGLSTDTQYF. This chain uses TRBV5-1 with TRBJ2-3, with D possibly being TRBD2 (5 bases). Trimming shortened V by 6 bases and J by 0 bases, and 14 bases separated the two germline ends. The V gene's germline CDR1 is SGHRS and CDR2 YFSETQ. This CDR3 has 15 amino acids. Full variable domain (outside the CDR3, taken from reference TRBV5-1 and TRBJ2-3): KAGVTQTPRYLIKTRGQQVTLSCSPISGHRSVSWYQQTPGQGLQFLFEYFSETQRNKGNFPGRFSGRQFSNSRSEMNVSTLELGDSALYLCASKSSGLSTDTQYFGPGTRLTVL.

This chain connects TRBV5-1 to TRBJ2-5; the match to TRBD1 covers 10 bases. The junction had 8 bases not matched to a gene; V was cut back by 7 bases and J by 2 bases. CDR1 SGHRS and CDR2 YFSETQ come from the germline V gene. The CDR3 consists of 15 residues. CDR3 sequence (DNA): TGCGCCAGCTACGGGACAGGGGTTCAGCAAGAGACCCAGTACTTC. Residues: CASYGTGVQQETQYF. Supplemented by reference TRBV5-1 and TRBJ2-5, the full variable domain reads KAGVTQTPRYLIKTRGQQVTLSCSPISGHRSVSWYQQTPGQGLQFLFEYFSETQRNKGNFPGRFSGRQFSNSRSEMNVSTLELGDSALYLCASYGTGVQQETQYFGPGTRLLVL.